Each of the 7 T cell receptor beta chains below was sequenced from the same sample in a study of T-cell reconstitution after alpha-beta-depleted transplantation in children. It was with unique molecular identifiers that the TCRbeta library was prepared. TCRdb analysed the PCR reads with MiXCR anew, one entry per CDR3 protein. The sample holds roughly 70,000 distinct CDR3 sequences, roughly 4.9% seen once. Sequencing was performed on PBMCs, mostly from graft donor cells, taken 180 days after TCRalphabeta/CD19-depleted stem cell transplant. These receptors all stem from a boy under three years old who had a stem cell transplant for acute myeloid leukemia, so the T cells may come from the graft donor.

This clonotype occurred many times. The genes are TRBV2 and TRBJ2-5; D remains unclear. Deletions cut 6 bases from V and 4 bases from J, with 9 bases between. The CDR3 length is 12 residues. The germline V gene encodes CDR1 SNHLY and CDR2 FYNNEI. Here the CDR3 reads CASRDPVETQYF. CDR3 bases: TGTGCCAGCAGGGACCCGGTAGAGACCCAGTACTTC. The whole variable domain, remainder taken from reference TRBV2 and TRBJ2-5, is EPEVTQTPSHQVTQMGQEVILRCVPISNHLYFYWYRQILGQKVEFLVSFYNNEISEKSEIFDDQFSVERPDGSNFTLKIRSTKLEDSAMYFCASRDPVETQYFGPGTRLLVL.

This clonotype was found many times. The rearrangement joins TRBV5-1 to TRBJ2-2; D may be TRBD1 (5 bases). The CDR3 is 15 amino acids. CDR1 and CDR2 from the germline V gene are SGHRS and YFSETQ. Between the trimmed V and J ends, which lost 5 bases and 4 bases, there was a span of 15 bases. DNA for the CDR3: TGCGCCAGCAGAGCTATAAGGGGAAGCACCGGGGAGCTGTTTTTT. It translates to CASRAIRGSTGELFF. The full variable domain, its missing parts supplied by reference TRBV5-1 and TRBJ2-2, is KAGVTQTPRYLIKTRGQQVTLSCSPISGHRSVSWYQQTPGQGLQFLFEYFSETQRNKGNFPGRFSGRQFSNSRSEMNVSTLELGDSALYLCASRAIRGSTGELFFGEGSRLTVL.

This clonotype was recorded many times. The rearrangement joins TRBV20-1 to TRBJ2-1, with D perhaps matching TRBD1 (6 bases). Germline-derived CDR1 and CDR2 are DFQATT and SNEGSKA (reference sequence). This CDR3 region has 16 residues. V lost 5 bases and J 1 base, leaving 18 bases between the germline ends. The CDR3 reads CSAQGHRRKSYNEQFF. For the CDR3, the DNA is TGCAGTGCTCAGGGACACCGAAGAAAATCCTACAATGAGCAGTTCTTC.

The table lists this clonotype with many counts. The V call is TRBV24-1, the J call TRBJ1-5, with 7 nucleotides matching TRBD1. The germline V gene encodes CDR1 KGHDR and CDR2 SFDVKD. The CDR3 contains 13 residues. After removal of 6 bases from V and 5 bases from J, the junction contained 3 bases not matched to a gene. For the CDR3, the DNA is TGTGCCACCAGTAGACAGGGCGATCAGCCCCAGCATTTT. This codes for CATSRQGDQPQHF.

This clonotype was seen many times. The chain recombines TRBV6-2 or TRBV6-3 with TRBJ2-3; D unclear. This CDR3 is 12 amino acids long. V was shortened by 6 bases and J by 2 bases, with 6 bases between the two germline ends. Germline V lookup: CDR1 MNHEY, CDR2 SVGEGT. The CDR3 here is CASSSYTDTQYF. CDR3 in DNA: TGTGCCAGCAGCTCGTACACAGATACGCAGTATTTT.

Ten or more counts support this clonotype. The rearrangement joins TRBV6-2 or TRBV6-3 to TRBJ2-1; 8 bases match TRBD2. The CDR3 consists of 15 residues. V dropped 6 bases and J dropped 2; count of bases not matched to a gene: 6. CDR1 is MNHEY, CDR2 SVGEGT, per germline. Here the CDR3 reads CASSKSGGPYNEQFF. For the CDR3, the DNA is TGTGCCAGCAGCAAAAGCGGGGGCCCCTACAATGAGCAGTTCTTC.

Concerning this clonotype itself: A much larger clone differs by one base, so this may be a read error. The rearrangement uses TRBV2 and TRBJ2-1, with 13 bases aligning to TRBD2. The CDR3 loop spans 18 amino acids. The germline V gene encodes CDR1 SNHLY and CDR2 FYNNEI. This CDR3 reads CARSDITGLAGAHNEQFF. The CDR3 nucleotides read TGTGCCCGCAGTGATATTACCGGACTAGCGGGGGCCCACAATGAGCAGTTCTTC.